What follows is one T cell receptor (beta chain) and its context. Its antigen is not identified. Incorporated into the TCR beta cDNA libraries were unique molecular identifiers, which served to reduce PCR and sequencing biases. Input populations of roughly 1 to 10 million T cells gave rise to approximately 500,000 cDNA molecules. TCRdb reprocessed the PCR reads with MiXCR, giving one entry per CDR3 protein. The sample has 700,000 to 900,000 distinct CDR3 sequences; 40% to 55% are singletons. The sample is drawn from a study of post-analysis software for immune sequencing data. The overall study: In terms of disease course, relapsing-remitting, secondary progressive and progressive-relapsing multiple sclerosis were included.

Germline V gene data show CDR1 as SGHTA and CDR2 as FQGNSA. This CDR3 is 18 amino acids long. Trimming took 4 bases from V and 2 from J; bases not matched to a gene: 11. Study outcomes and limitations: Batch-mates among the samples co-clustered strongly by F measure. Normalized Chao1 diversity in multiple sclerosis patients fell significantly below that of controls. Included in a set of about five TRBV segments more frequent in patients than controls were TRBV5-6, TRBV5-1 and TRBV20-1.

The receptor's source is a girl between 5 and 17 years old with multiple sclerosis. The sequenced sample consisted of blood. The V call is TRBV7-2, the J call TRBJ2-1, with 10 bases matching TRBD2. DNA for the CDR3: TGTGCCAGCAGCTCGACACCGCTAGCGGGAGTAGCCTACAATGAGCAGTTCTTC. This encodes CASSSTPLAGVAYNEQFF.